These 20 T cell receptor beta chains originate from one sample sequenced in a study of T cell repertoires in aging, cancer and after chemotherapy. TCR beta rearrangements were amplified from peripheral blood genomic DNA. A mixed TRB-A/B primer pool amplified rearranged TRB by multiplex touch-down PCR. From the multiplex PCR reads, TCRdb called clonotypes with MiXCR, one entry per CDR3 protein. The table records about 13,000 distinct CDR3 sequences, roughly a quarter of them present only once. Sequencing input: blood. Source of these receptors: a human donor in good health.

By sample fraction, this clonotype is medium-sized. The rearrangement uses TRBV29-1 and TRBJ1-3, with 9 bases aligning to TRBD1. CDR3 length: 15 residues. The ends lost 7 bases at V and 4 bases at J; junction bases unmatched: 11. CDR1 is SQVTM and CDR2 is ANQGSEA in the germline V gene. The CDR3 sequence: CSAATQGARGNTIYF. CDR3 DNA sequence: TGCAGCGCGGCCACACAGGGGGCGCGGGGAAACACCATATATTTT.

CDR3 loop: CASSLISGGAFSYTDTQYF. Written as DNA, the CDR3 is TGTGCCAGCAGTTTGATTAGCGGGGGGGCCTTTTCATACACAGATACGCAGTATTTT. The chain links TRBV27 to TRBJ2-3; 11 bases are shared with TRBD2. Germline V gene data show CDR1 as MNHEY and CDR2 as SMNVEV (reference sequence). J lost 2 bases, V lost 3 bases, and 13 bases had no gene match. The CDR3 consists of 19 residues.

The chain recombines TRBV6-5 with TRBJ2-3; D is possibly TRBD2 (7 bases). V lost 0 bases and J 5 bases, leaving 18 bases between the germline ends. Germline V gene data show CDR1 as MNHEY and CDR2 as SVGAGI. This CDR3 is 17 amino acids long. As DNA, the CDR3 is TGTGCCAGCAGTTACTCGGGGGGGGCCGCCGTCGGAGATACGCAGTATTTT. Translated: CASSYSGGAAVGDTQYF.

The chain joins TRBV11-2 to TRBJ1-3; D may be TRBD1 (5 bases). Trimming cost V 1 base and J 8 bases, with 15 bases left between them. The CDR3 has 15 residues. CDR1 is SGHAT and CDR2 is FQNNGV in the germline V gene. In DNA, the CDR3 is TGTGCCAGCAGCTTAGTATTACCAGGGAGGGACACCATATATTTT. This codes for CASSLVLPGRDTIYF.

The J gene is TRBJ1-3, the V gene TRBV12-3 or TRBV12-4; 9 bases agree with TRBD1. Trimming took 7 bases from V and 2 from J; bases not matched to a gene: 3. The CDR3 runs to 14 residues. CDR3 bases: TGTGCCAGCACTTGGACAGGGGCTGGAAACACCATATATTTT. This translates into CASTWTGAGNTIYF.

This clonotype turned up a few times. The rearrangement joins TRBV19 to TRBJ1-2, with D possibly being TRBD1 (6 bases). The germline CDR1 and CDR2 sequences are LNHDA and SQIVND (reference sequence). The CDR3 runs to 18 residues. V lost 4 bases and J 3 bases, leaving 24 bases between the germline ends. This CDR3 is CASSTHRDIFLGDYGYTF. The DNA for the CDR3 is TGTGCCAGTAGTACGCACCGGGACATCTTTTTAGGGGACTATGGCTACACCTTC.

The chain couples TRBV6-5 to TRBJ1-5; TRBD1 aligns across 9 bases. Germline V gene data show CDR1 as MNHEY and CDR2 as SVGAGI. The CDR3 loop spans 16 amino acids. The junction had 7 bases not matched to a gene; V was cut back by 0 bases and J by 7 bases. The CDR3 sequence: CASSYSRDRGGQPQHF. The CDR3, as DNA: TGTGCCAGCAGTTACTCAAGAGACAGGGGGGGACAGCCCCAGCATTTT.

This chain joins TRBV10-3 and TRBJ1-3, with D unclear. The germline CDR1 and CDR2 sequences are ENHRY and SYGVKD. The CDR3 has 15 amino acids. Trimming cost V 6 bases and J 0 bases, with 12 bases left between them. The CDR3 reads CAISPDGSSGNTIYF. The CDR3 DNA is TGTGCCATCAGCCCTGACGGGAGCTCTGGAAACACCATATATTTT.

The chain joins TRBV28 to TRBJ2-7; D perhaps matches TRBD2 (6 bases). Germline loops: CDR1 MDHEN, CDR2 SYDVKM. This CDR3 comprises 14 residues. V lost 7 bases, J lost 3 bases, and 16 bases lay in between. The CDR3 DNA reads as TGTGCCAGCAATCGCCGGGACTTTGGCTACGAGCAGTACTTC. Its protein product is CASNRRDFGYEQYF.

This clonotype was seen a few times. At one end, the junction sequence differs from germline, possibly due to a read error. The chain links TRBV5-5 to TRBJ2-3, with D possibly being TRBD1 or TRBD2 (5 bases each). CDR1 is SGHKS, CDR2 YYEKEE, per germline (reference sequence). The CDR3 is 15 residues long. This CDR3 is CASSPGTTSTDTQYF. CDR3 DNA: TGCGCCAGCAGTCCCGGGACGACTAGCACAGATACGCAGTATTTT.

This clonotype was detected only a few times. The chain's CDR3 is CASNPGVSNYGYTF. DNA for the CDR3: TGTGCCAGCAACCCTGGGGTTTCTAACTATGGCTACACCTTC. This chain connects TRBV6-1 to TRBJ1-2; D is unresolved. This CDR3 is 14 amino acids long. With 7 bases removed from V and 0 bases from J, the gap between germline ends came to 12 bases. Germline V gene lookup returns CDR1 MNHNS and CDR2 SASEGT.

This clonotype was detected only a few times. The chain links TRBV19 to TRBJ2-2, with 10 nucleotides matching TRBD1. The V gene end was trimmed by 5 bases and the J gene end by 7 bases; junction bases not matched to a gene: 10. Germline-derived CDR1 and CDR2 are LNHDA and SQIVND (reference sequence). The CDR3 sequence is 16 residues long. CDR3 coding DNA: TGTGCCAGTAGTGGCCCCGGGACAGGGGCCCACGGGGAGCTGTTTTTT. As protein: CASSGPGTGAHGELFF.

This clonotype was observed a few times. The chain combines TRBV6-2 or TRBV6-3 with TRBJ1-2; D uncertain. CDR3 length: 18 residues. Germline V gene lookup returns CDR1 MNHEY and CDR2 SVGEGT. Trimming cost V 1 base and J 6 bases, with 24 bases left between them. The CDR3 DNA sequence: TGTGCCAGCAGTTACTTGCCGGGTCGAAGGGCCGAAGTGAATGGCTACACCTTC. Translation: CASSYLPGRRAEVNGYTF.

This clonotype was seen a few times. The V gene is TRBV18, the J gene TRBJ1-5, with 10 bases that match TRBD1. This CDR3 comprises 17 residues. Germline trimming cut 3 bases from V and 3 bases from J; bases unmatched to any gene: 8. Germline values: CDR1 KGHSH, CDR2 LQKENI. CDR3 bases: TGTGCCAGCTCACCGAACCGGGACAGGGGTTCCAATCAGCCCCAGCATTTT. It encodes CASSPNRDRGSNQPQHF.

V and J are TRBV5-8 and TRBJ2-7; D remains unclear. The CDR3 extends over 14 amino acids. V was cut by 2 bases and J by 1 base, with 10 bases left in between. Germline V gene lookup returns CDR1 SGHTS and CDR2 YDEGEE. CDR3 sequence reads: CASSFPWPSYEQYF. The CDR3 DNA reads as TGTGCCAGCAGCTTTCCGTGGCCTTCCTACGAGCAGTACTTC.

V is TRBV18 and J is TRBJ2-4, with D perhaps TRBD2 (5 bases). Looked up from germline, CDR1 is KGHSH and CDR2 is LQKENI. The CDR3 covers 15 residues. Trimming left V 1 base short and J 0 bases short, with 7 bases between. The CDR3 sequence: CASSPQGLAKNIQYF. Here the CDR3 DNA reads TGTGCCAGCTCACCACAAGGACTAGCCAAAAACATTCAGTACTTC.

The chain links TRBV5-6 to TRBJ2-5; no clear D gene. Germline V gene sequence: CDR1 SGHDT, CDR2 YYEEEE. Trimming took off 2 bases at V and 1 base at J, with 9 bases between the two ends. This CDR3 is 14 amino acids long. The CDR3 nucleotides are TGTGCCAGCAGCTTCAATCTAGGCCAAGAGACCCAGTACTTC. The encoded protein is CASSFNLGQETQYF.

This clonotype was picked up a small number of times. The rearrangement uses TRBV14 and TRBJ1-6; D is possibly TRBD1 (5 bases). The CDR3 runs 16 residues. The germline V gene has CDR1 SGHDN and CDR2 FVKESK. Trimming shortened V by 4 bases and J by 10 bases, and 20 bases separated the two germline ends. CDR3: CASSPAWGRGNSPLHF. For the CDR3, the DNA is TGTGCCAGCAGCCCGGCGTGGGGTAGGGGTAACTCACCCCTCCACTTT.

The table lists this clonotype with a few counts. J is TRBJ2-7 and V is TRBV5-1, with 10 bases matching TRBD1. Germline-derived CDR1 and CDR2 are SGHRS and YFSETQ. V was clipped by 6 bases and J by 5 bases; unmatched bases: 5. The CDR3 covers 13 residues. The CDR3 is CASNRQGADEQYF. The CDR3, as DNA: TGCGCCAGCAACAGACAGGGGGCGGACGAGCAGTACTTC.

V gene TRBV5-1 combines with J gene TRBJ1-1, with D unclear. The germline gives CDR1 SGHRS, CDR2 YFSETQ. V lost 3 bases and J 1 base, leaving 10 bases between the germline ends. This CDR3 has 14 amino acids. The CDR3: CASSWQVQNTEAFF. For the CDR3, the DNA is TGCGCCAGCAGCTGGCAGGTACAGAACACTGAAGCTTTCTTT.